Below are 27 T cell receptor beta chains sequenced from a single sample in a study of T-cell reconstitution after alpha-beta-depleted transplantation in children. Unique molecular identifiers tagged the TCRbeta library. TCRdb re-called the PCR reads through MiXCR, storing one row per CDR3 protein. This table holds tens of thousands of distinct CDR3 sequences, roughly 4.5% found once. The source material was PBMCs, mostly from graft donor cells, sampled 180 days after TCRalphabeta/CD19-depleted stem cell transplant. These receptors all stem from a boy under three years old who had a stem cell transplant for acute myeloid leukemia, so the T cells may come from the graft donor.

This clonotype came up many times. The V and J genes are TRBV5-5 and TRBJ1-1; the D is unclear. CDR1 is SGHKS and CDR2 is YYEKEE in the germline V gene (reference sequence). There are 11 residues in the CDR3. V was cut by 8 bases and J by 1 base, with 6 bases left in between. The CDR3 is CASVRNTEAFF. The CDR3 DNA reads TGTGCCAGTGTCAGGAACACTGAAGCTTTCTTT. The entire variable domain, with the rest obtained from reference TRBV5-5 and TRBJ1-1, is as follows: DAGVTQSPTHLIKTRGQQVTLRCSPISGHKSVSWYQQVLGQGPQFIFQYYEKEERGRGNFPDRFSARQFPNYSSELNVNALLLGDSALYLCASVRNTEAFFGQGTRLTVV.

In its sample, this clonotype was seen many times. The V and J genes are TRBV7-9 and TRBJ1-2; unclear D gene. Germline V gene lookup returns CDR1 SEHNR and CDR2 FQNEAQ (reference sequence). V lost 8 bases and J lost 8, with 15 bases in between. The CDR3 loop spans 12 amino acids. CDR3 region: CASGPGREGYTF. CDR3 bases: TGTGCCAGCGGACCGGGCAGAGAGGGCTACACCTTC.

A single count supports this clonotype. The chain links TRBV20-1 to TRBJ1-3, with 11 bases matching TRBD1. Germline V CDR1 and CDR2: DFQATT, SNEGSKA (reference sequence). CDR3 size: 12 residues. V shed 6 bases and J 7 bases; nucleotides not matched to a gene: 2. This CDR3 is CSARDRGNTIYF. The CDR3 DNA sequence: TGCAGTGCCAGGGACAGGGGGAACACCATATATTTT.

The table lists this clonotype with many counts. The DNA for the CDR3 is TGCAGTGCTAGAACAGGGGCGGGGGAGACCCAGTACTTC. It specifies CSARTGAGETQYF. This chain uses TRBV20-1 with TRBJ2-5, with D perhaps TRBD1 (7 bases). Germline values: CDR1 DFQATT, CDR2 SNEGSKA (reference sequence). The CDR3 is 13 amino acids. V lost 2 bases to trimming and J lost 5 bases, with 12 bases between them.

The sample holds many counts of this clonotype. J is TRBJ2-2 and V is TRBV28; no reliable D call. Deletions cut 7 bases from V and 4 bases from J, with 19 bases between. This CDR3 is built from 16 residues. Germline-derived CDR1 and CDR2 are MDHEN and SYDVKM. The CDR3 spells CASNPRGIPSTGELFF. The CDR3 nucleotides read TGTGCCAGCAACCCTCGTGGCATCCCGAGCACCGGGGAGCTGTTTTTT.

This clonotype has ten or more counts. The chain has TRBV29-1 and TRBJ2-7, with D unresolved. CDR1 and CDR2 from the germline V gene are SQVTM and ANQGSEA. CDR3 length: 11 residues. Trimming took 6 bases from V and 6 from J, leaving 12 bases between them. DNA for the CDR3: TGCAGCGTCTTGGCATATGGCGAGCAGTACTTC. This codes for CSVLAYGEQYF.

The sample holds many counts of this clonotype. The chain uses TRBV12-3 or TRBV12-4 and TRBJ2-2; 11 bases align to TRBD2. CDR3 length: 18 residues. V lost 5 bases and J lost 4; bases outside the gene matches: 12. CDR3 sequence reads: CASSPPLAGGPGTGELFF. The CDR3 region has the DNA TGTGCCAGCAGTCCACCTTTAGCGGGGGGGCCGGGCACCGGGGAGCTGTTTTTT.

This clonotype was seen many times. The rearrangement links TRBV24-1 to TRBJ1-4; a weak D match, TRBD1 (6 bases). CDR1 is KGHDR and CDR2 is SFDVKD in the germline V gene. The CDR3 sequence is 17 residues long. The V and J ends lost 3 bases and 7 bases respectively, with 20 bases between them. The CDR3 spells CATSDALGTPGGEKLFF. The CDR3 DNA sequence: TGTGCCACCAGTGATGCTCTCGGGACACCGGGAGGTGAAAAACTGTTTTTT.

This clonotype was detected many times. The rearrangement links TRBV5-5 to TRBJ1-2, with 7 bases lining up with TRBD1. The CDR3 is 14 residues long. Germline V CDR1 and CDR2: SGHKS, YYEKEE (reference sequence). V was clipped by 3 bases and J by 3 bases; unmatched bases: 5. CDR3 coding DNA: TGTGCCAGCAGCTCCTGGGACAGCCACTATGGCTACACCTTC. Protein product: CASSSWDSHYGYTF.

There are many counts of this clonotype. The chain links TRBV12-3 or TRBV12-4 to TRBJ2-5; a possible D gene is TRBD2 (6 bases). This CDR3 is built from 15 residues. Trimming removed 4 bases from V and 3 bases from J, with 15 bases in between. CDR3 sequence reads: CASSSHGTGEETQYF. The DNA of the CDR3 is TGTGCCAGCAGTTCCCACGGCACGGGGGAAGAGACCCAGTACTTC.

Concerning this clonotype itself: A much larger clone sits a single nucleotide away, making a read error possible. This chain uses TRBV3-1 with TRBJ2-1, with TRBD2 matching 10 bases. Germline CDR1 is LGHDT and CDR2 is YNNKEL (reference sequence). The CDR3 totals 15 residues. The chain's CDR3 is CASCQRAGGHREQFF. CDR3 nucleotides: TGTGCCAGCTGCCAGCGAGCGGGGGGGCATCGTGAGCAGTTCTTC.

This clonotype was seen ten or more times. This sequence joins TRBV12-3 or TRBV12-4 and TRBJ2-3; TRBD1 matches 7 bases. The V and J ends lost 3 bases and 1 base, in that order; junction bases with no gene match: 1. This CDR3 has 14 amino acids. The CDR3 spells CASSFQGGTDTQYF. CDR3 bases: TGTGCCAGCAGTTTCCAGGGGGGCACAGATACGCAGTATTTT.

In this sample, this clonotype turned up many times. This sequence joins TRBV15 and TRBJ2-1; D gene uncertain. The ends were cut back, 3 bases at V and 4 bases at J, with 16 bases in the middle. Germline V gives CDR1 LNHNV, CDR2 YYDKDF (reference sequence). The CDR3 runs 16 residues. The CDR3: CATSSSKRTRYNEQFF. The CDR3 nucleotides read TGTGCCACCAGCAGTTCCAAGCGCACACGGTACAATGAGCAGTTCTTC.

This clonotype showed up many times. The genes are TRBV7-6 and TRBJ2-2; D uncertain. The CDR3 spans 14 residues. CDR1 SGHVS and CDR2 FNYEAQ come from the germline V gene. V was pared by 2 bases and J by 6 bases, with 10 bases between. In nucleotides, the CDR3 is TGTGCCAGCAGCTTACAATTCATAGCCGGGGAGCTGTTTTTT. This codes for CASSLQFIAGELFF.

This clonotype was seen ten or more times. The chain carries TRBV20-1 and TRBJ2-3; perhaps D is TRBD1 or TRBD2 (6 bases each). Trimming left V 6 bases short and J 7 bases short, with 20 bases between. CDR1 and CDR2 from the germline V gene are DFQATT and SNEGSKA (reference sequence). CDR3 length: 14 residues. CDR3 nucleotides: TGCAGTGCGAGGGGGGCGCCCGGCTCCTATACGCAGTATTTT. It encodes CSARGAPGSYTQYF.

This clonotype came up a few times. V and J are TRBV28 and TRBJ2-1; TRBD2 matches at 7 bases. J gave up 10 bases and V 7 bases, and 10 bases lay outside the gene matches. This CDR3 has 13 amino acids. CDR1 and CDR2 from the germline V gene are MDHEN and SYDVKM. The CDR3 here is CASMGRELGEQFF. The CDR3 bases are TGTGCCAGCATGGGGAGGGAGCTGGGCGAGCAGTTCTTC.

This clonotype has ten or more counts. The chain uses TRBV7-2 and TRBJ2-7; TRBD1 aligns across 8 bases. CDR3 length: 15 residues. Germline V gene lookup returns CDR1 SGHTA and CDR2 FQGNSA. V dropped 5 bases and J dropped 3; count of bases not matched to a gene: 9. CDR3 sequence (DNA): TGTGCCAGCAGCCAAACCGGGACAGGTCGCTACGAGCAGTACTTC. Translation: CASSQTGTGRYEQYF.

This clonotype was detected many times. The rearrangement joins TRBV19 to TRBJ1-2, with D tentatively TRBD1 (5 bases). V lost 4 bases and J lost 2, with 14 bases in between. This CDR3 contains 15 residues. CDR1 and CDR2 (germline): LNHDA, SQIVND (reference sequence). As DNA, the CDR3 is TGTGCCAGTAGTACCCTCGACAGCCCGAACTATGGCTACACCTTC. This translates into CASSTLDSPNYGYTF.

At least ten counts were recorded for this clonotype. This rearrangement joins TRBV11-3 to TRBJ2-3; D is uncertain. Germline CDR1 is SGHNT and CDR2 is YENEEA. V lost 2 bases and J lost 4, with 4 bases in between. The CDR3 contains 12 residues. CDR3: CASSLQADTQYF. CDR3 nucleotides: TGTGCCAGCAGCTTACAAGCAGATACGCAGTATTTT.

This clonotype was detected many times. The rearrangement links TRBV4-3 to TRBJ2-2; 9 bases align to TRBD2. Germline CDR1 and CDR2: LGHNA and YSLEER. The J segment lost 3 bases and the V segment lost 0 bases, leaving 8 bases of the junction unmatched. The CDR3 runs to 18 residues. CDR3 protein: CASSQEASGVYDTGELFF. CDR3 DNA sequence: TGCGCCAGCAGCCAAGAGGCTAGCGGGGTGTATGACACCGGGGAGCTGTTTTTT.

This clonotype was picked up many times. The rearrangement links TRBV6-5 to TRBJ2-7; TRBD2 is a possible D gene (6 bases). V was cut by 8 bases and J by 4 bases, with 12 bases left in between. CDR3 length: 12 residues. CDR1 is MNHEY, CDR2 SVGAGI, per germline. For the CDR3, the DNA is TGTGCCAGCGGGCGGGGTGGGTACGAGCAGTACTTC. It specifies CASGRGGYEQYF.

This clonotype was counted ten times or more. The chain uses TRBV4-1 and TRBJ2-7; possibly TRBD1 or TRBD2 for D (6 bases each). This CDR3 region has 22 residues. The ends were cut back, 4 bases at V and 2 bases at J, with 36 bases in the middle. Germline lookup yields CDR1 MGHRA and CDR2 YSYEKL. CDR3: CASSPGLTGLLGGGTTPYEQYF. For the CDR3, the DNA is TGCGCCAGCAGCCCGGGATTGACGGGGCTACTAGGGGGAGGCACCACACCCTACGAGCAGTACTTC.

This clonotype was observed at least ten times. The genes are TRBV9 and TRBJ1-3; D is possibly TRBD1 (5 bases). CDR3 length equals 18 residues. Germline values: CDR1 SGDLS, CDR2 YYNGEE. Trimming shortened V by 5 bases and J by 1 base, and 22 bases separated the two germline ends. The CDR3 is CASRTLGGARKSGNTIYF. The DNA for the CDR3 is TGTGCCAGCAGGACGCTGGGAGGGGCCCGGAAGTCTGGAAACACCATATATTTT. Complete variable domain (other parts from reference TRBV9 and TRBJ1-3): DSGVTQTPKHLITATGQRVTLRCSPRSGDLSVYWYQQSLDQGLQFLIQYYNGEERAKGNILERFSAQQFPDLHSELNLSSLELGDSALYFCASRTLGGARKSGNTIYFGEGSWLTVV.

This clonotype was seen ten or more times. The chain combines TRBV11-2 with TRBJ2-7; D is undetermined. This CDR3 comprises 13 residues. Germline CDR1 SGHAT, CDR2 FQNNGV. The V and J ends lost 1 base and 4 bases respectively, with 8 bases between them. This CDR3 is CASSLGGGYEQYV. CDR3 DNA: TGTGCCAGCAGCTTAGGAGGTGGGTACGAGCAGTACGTC.

This clonotype was detected ten times or more. The chain couples TRBV11-3 to TRBJ2-3; no reliable D call. CDR1 SGHNT and CDR2 YENEEA come from the germline V gene. V was trimmed by 4 bases and J by 5 bases, leaving 10 bases between them. The CDR3 is made up of 13 amino acids. The CDR3 here is CASSSRILDTQYF. For the CDR3, the DNA is TGTGCCAGCAGCTCCCGGATTCTAGATACGCAGTATTTT.

This clonotype appeared many times. The chain recombines TRBV11-3 with TRBJ2-1; TRBD2 matches at 10 bases. The germline V gene encodes CDR1 SGHNT and CDR2 YENEEA. Trimming removed 6 bases from V and 8 bases from J; junction bases left unmatched: 7. This CDR3 is 14 amino acids long. CDR3 in amino acids: CASSPGLAIDEQFF. The CDR3 DNA follows: TGTGCCAGCAGTCCGGGACTAGCGATCGATGAGCAGTTCTTC.

This clonotype was recorded many times. V is TRBV7-9 and J is TRBJ2-3; 8 bases map to TRBD1. CDR3 length: 15 amino acids. Trimming took 2 bases from V and 6 from J; bases not matched to a gene: 7. In germline, CDR1 is SEHNR, CDR2 FQNEAQ (reference sequence). The CDR3 spells CASSLSLTGVDTQYF. DNA of the CDR3: TGTGCCAGCAGCTTAAGCCTGACAGGGGTTGATACGCAGTATTTT. The full variable domain, with the rest looked up from reference TRBV7-9 and TRBJ2-3, is DTGVSQNPRHKITKRGQNVTFRCDPISEHNRLYWYRQTLGQGPEFLTYFQNEAQLEKSRLLSDRFSAERPKGSFSTLEIQRTEQGDSAMYLCASSLSLTGVDTQYFGPGTRLTVL.